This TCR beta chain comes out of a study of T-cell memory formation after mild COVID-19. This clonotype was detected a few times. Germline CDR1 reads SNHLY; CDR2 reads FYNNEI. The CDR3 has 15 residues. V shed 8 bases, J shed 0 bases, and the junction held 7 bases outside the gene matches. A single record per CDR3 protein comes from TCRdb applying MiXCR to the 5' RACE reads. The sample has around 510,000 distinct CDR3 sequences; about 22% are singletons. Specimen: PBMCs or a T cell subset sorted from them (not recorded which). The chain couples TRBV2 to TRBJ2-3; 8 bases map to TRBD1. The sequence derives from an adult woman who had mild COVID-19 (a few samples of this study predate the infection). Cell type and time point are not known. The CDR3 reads CASGTGTGSTDTQYF. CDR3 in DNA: TGTGCCAGCGGCACCGGGACAGGAAGCACAGATACGCAGTATTTT.